This T cell receptor (beta chain) appears in the sequencing data of a study of cytomegalovirus exposure and HLA in healthy donors. General study points: The majority of CMV-associated TCR beta chains were reported as apparently HLA-restricted in a later analysis. A missense variant in DCLRE1C was later tied to TCR beta V- and J-gene trimming.

On this clone: What it binds is unknown.

The PCR ran on 60 Vbeta and 13 Jbeta primers. The repertoire was sequenced with immunoSEQ multiplex PCR; TCRdb's copy has only in-frame clones and lacks some. The sample yields fewer than 150,000 clones, about 75% seen once. Germline values: CDR1 SNHLY, CDR2 FYNNEI. Trimming took 8 bases from V and 3 from J, leaving 14 bases between them. There are 13 residues in the CDR3. Sequenced sample: PBMCs. The chain joins TRBV2 to TRBJ2-7; tentatively, D is TRBD2 (5 bases). This TCR was sampled from a young man in good health and CMV-seronegative. CDR3 in amino acids: CASGRRNNYEQYF. The DNA for the CDR3 is TGTGCCAGCGGTAGGAGGAATAACTACGAGCAGTACTTC.